These 17 T cell receptor beta chains originate from one sample sequenced in a study of blood T cell repertoires in COVID-19. TCRdb's table, derived via immunoSEQ multiplex PCR, lists solely in-frame clones and lacks some. The repertoire holds about 360,000 clones, with around 87% as singletons. The sample comprised PBMCs or T cells enriched from blood (not recorded which). Receptors originate from a man in his thirties or forties who had recovered from COVID-19.

This chain joins TRBV6-5 and TRBJ2-7, with a weak D call TRBD2 (6 bases). The CDR3 loop spans 13 amino acids. Germline V CDR1 and CDR2: MNHEY, SVGAGI. The V gene lost 7 bases and the J gene lost 0 bases, with 10 bases spanning the gap. CDR3 sequence: CASTPGVSYEQYF. As DNA, the CDR3 is TGTGCCAGCACTCCGGGGGTCTCCTACGAGCAGTACTTC.

The rearrangement uses TRBV3-1 (or the pseudogene TRBV3-2) and TRBJ2-5; possible D gene TRBD2, 6 bases. V dropped 1 base and J dropped 2 bases, with 11 bases sitting between them. Germline assignment: CDR1 LGHDT and CDR2 YNNKEL (reference sequence). This CDR3 is built from 15 residues. The CDR3 DNA reads TGTGCCAGCAGCCAAGTGTCCGGGGGACAAGAGACCCAGTACTTC. It translates to CASSQVSGGQETQYF.

The chain is built from TRBV20-1 and TRBJ2-2; TRBD1 might be the D (6 bases). The V end was cut by 3 bases, the J end by 5 bases, with 10 bases between. The CDR3 loop spans 13 amino acids. Germline CDR1 DFQATT, CDR2 SNEGSKA (reference sequence). In DNA form, the CDR3 reads TGCAGTGCTAGTAATAGGGGGACCGGGGAGCTGTTTTTT. Its translation is CSASNRGTGELFF.

The rearrangement links TRBV6-5 to TRBJ2-6; tentative D call: TRBD2 (5 bases). The CDR3 runs 15 residues. Germline assignment: CDR1 MNHEY and CDR2 SVGAGI. V was shortened by 4 bases and J by 0 bases, with 7 bases between the two germline ends. In DNA, the CDR3 is TGTGCCAGCAGTTCGGGGTCCTCTGGGGCCAACGTCCTGACTTTC. Residues: CASSSGSSGANVLTF.

On this clone itself: Other DNA sequences in this specimen translate into the identical CDR3. The chain links TRBV5-1 to TRBJ2-2; a weak D match, TRBD1 (6 bases). The CDR3 is 14 residues long. V was cut by 2 bases and J by 3 bases, with 8 bases left in between. Germline lookup yields CDR1 SGHRS and CDR2 YFSETQ. The CDR3 region has the DNA TGCGCCAGCAGCTTACAGGGAGACACCGGGGAGCTGTTTTTT. The encoded protein is CASSLQGDTGELFF.

The sample holds a few counts of this clone. V and J are TRBV7-2 and TRBJ1-6; 9 bases map to TRBD1. CDR1 is SGHTA and CDR2 is FQGNSA in the germline V gene. J was trimmed by 10 bases and V by 5 bases; bases with no gene match: 9. The CDR3 is 15 amino acids. In DNA form, the CDR3 reads TGTGCCAGCAGCCCCATAACAGGGGGCAGGTCACCCCTCCACTTT. This translates into CASSPITGGRSPLHF.

This clone was counted once. The rearrangement joins TRBV19 to TRBJ1-1, with D hard to call. CDR1 and CDR2 (germline): LNHDA, SQIVND (reference sequence). V was cut by 5 bases and J by 3 bases, with 10 bases left in between. The CDR3 is 13 residues long. CDR3 nucleotide sequence: TGTGCCAGTAGTTACAGCCCCGACACTGAAGCTTTCTTT. This codes for CASSYSPDTEAFF.

The chain links TRBV12-3 or TRBV12-4 to TRBJ1-6, with D maybe TRBD1 (5 bases). With 7 bases removed from V and 7 bases from J, the gap between germline ends came to 11 bases. The CDR3 runs 13 residues. Written as DNA, the CDR3 is TGTGCCAGCACCCAGACAGCCAATTCACCCCTCCACTTT. Residues: CASTQTANSPLHF.

J is TRBJ1-1 and V is TRBV12-3 or TRBV12-4, with TRBD1 as a possible D gene (6 bases). This CDR3 is built from 12 residues. V shed 5 bases and J shed 6 bases, with 10 bases lying between them. The DNA of the CDR3 is TGTGCCAGCAGTACAGGGCCCCCTGAAGCTTTCTTT. It is translated as CASSTGPPEAFF.

V gene TRBV10-1 combines with J gene TRBJ1-6, with D possibly being TRBD1 (6 bases). Trimming took 2 bases from V and 9 from J, leaving 14 bases between them. The CDR3 is 15 amino acids. The germline CDR1 and CDR2 sequences are WNHNN and SYGVQD (reference sequence). The CDR3 nucleotides read TGCGCCAGCAGTGAGGCCCTCGCGGGGGCTTCACCCCTCCACTTT. This encodes CASSEALAGASPLHF.

This sequence joins TRBV18 and TRBJ2-3, with D maybe TRBD2 (6 bases). The V and J ends lost 5 bases and 0 bases respectively, with 9 bases between them. Per the germline V gene, CDR1 is KGHSH and CDR2 is LQKENI. CDR3 length: 14 amino acids. The CDR3 region has the DNA TGTGCCAGCTCAGTACGGGAGAGCACAGATACGCAGTATTTT. Its protein product is CASSVRESTDTQYF.

J is TRBJ1-6 and V is TRBV3-1 (or the pseudogene TRBV3-2); 8 positions agree with TRBD1. Germline CDR1 is LGHDT and CDR2 is YNNKEL (reference sequence). J was trimmed by 10 bases and V by 1 base; bases with no gene match: 9. The CDR3 loop spans 16 amino acids. DNA for the CDR3: TGTGCCAGCAGCCAAGGGACAGGGTCGCCCCAATCACCCCTCCACTTT. Amino acids: CASSQGTGSPQSPLHF.

The V and J genes are TRBV11-2 and TRBJ1-1; possibly TRBD1 for D (5 bases). Germline assignment: CDR1 SGHAT and CDR2 FQNNGV. This CDR3 contains 14 residues. Between the trimmed V and J ends, which lost 5 bases and 1 base, there was a span of 11 bases. The DNA of the CDR3 is TGTGCCAGCAGCCCCGGACACGCGAACACTGAAGCTTTCTTT. Translated: CASSPGHANTEAFF.

The J gene is TRBJ2-5, the V gene TRBV12-3 or TRBV12-4; 7 nucleotides line up with TRBD2. V dropped 5 bases and J dropped 7; count of bases not matched to a gene: 4. The CDR3 consists of 12 residues. For the CDR3, the DNA is TGTGCCAGCAGTGCCACGGGGGGGACCCAGTACTTC. As protein: CASSATGGTQYF.

CDR3 region: CASSQGRQRDYGYTF. The CDR3, as DNA: TGCGCCAGCAGCCAAGGTCGGCAACGGGACTATGGCTACACCTTC. The J gene is TRBJ1-2, the V gene TRBV4-1, with unresolved D. Germline V gives CDR1 MGHRA, CDR2 YSYEKL. CDR3 length equals 15 residues. The germline V and J ends were trimmed by 1 base and 3 bases, with 12 bases remaining between them.

The V and J genes are TRBV5-6 and TRBJ1-2; TRBD1 matches 9 bases. This CDR3 region has 15 residues. Per germline, CDR1 SGHDT and CDR2 YYEEEE. V trimming: 4 bases; J trimming: 8 bases; junction bases outside the gene matches: 12. The CDR3 DNA reads as TGTGCCAGCAGCCTCCCGGGACAGGGAATAGGAGGCTACACCTTC. It translates to CASSLPGQGIGGYTF. Together with reference TRBV5-6 and TRBJ1-2, the CDR3 gives the full variable domain: DAGVTQSPTHLIKTRGQQVTLRCSPKSGHDTVSWYQQALGQGPQFIFQYYEEEERQRGNFPDRFSGHQFPNYSSELNVNALLLGDSALYLCASSLPGQGIGGYTFGSGTRLTVV.

This chain links TRBV27 with TRBJ1-5; a weak D match, TRBD1 (6 bases). Trimming removed 7 bases at V and 6 bases at J, with 16 bases between. The CDR3 spans 14 residues. Germline assignment: CDR1 MNHEY and CDR2 SMNVEV (reference sequence). This chain's CDR3 is CASTSGGAGQPQHF. CDR3 bases: TGTGCCAGCACCTCTGGGGGGGCGGGTCAGCCCCAGCATTTT.